A selection of T cell receptor beta chains follows, all from one sample in a study of siplizumab effects on memory and regulatory T cells. TCRdb's copy holds only in-frame clones and misses some; the assay was immunoSEQ multiplex PCR. The sample yields approximately 100,000 clones, about 92% seen once. Sequencing was performed on Tregs sorted from blood. These receptor sequences come from a human donor in good health. Each CDR3 is given with its conserved first and last residue. The D gene is left open where the match is weak. Clone sizes are given selectively: once, few, many, or a class where the clone is expanded.

D: -
J: TRBJ1-2
V: TRBV12-5
size: -
CDR3: CASGRNYGYTF
DNA: TGTGCTAGTGGCCGCAACTATGGCTACACCTTC

D: -
J: TRBJ2-1
V: TRBV19
size: -
CDR3: CASRPIEHNEQFF
DNA: TGTGCCAGTAGGCCAATTGAGCACAATGAGCAGTTCTTC

D: TRBD2
J: TRBJ2-3
V: TRBV5-1
size: -
CDR3: CASSSGSGSLDTQYF
DNA: TGCGCCAGCAGCTCGGGGAGCGGGAGTTTAGATACGCAGTATTTT

D: -
J: TRBJ2-2
V: TRBV7-3
size: once
CDR3: CASSLMTGELFF
DNA: TGTGCCAGCAGCTTAATGACCGGGGAGCTGTTTTTT

D: -
J: TRBJ2-7
V: TRBV6-5
size: -
CDR3: CASTRTGSSYEQYF
DNA: TGTGCCAGCACCAGGACGGGAAGCTCCTACGAGCAGTACTTC

D: -
J: TRBJ2-1
V: TRBV10-2
size: once
CDR3: CASSQASYNEQFF
DNA: TGCGCCAGCAGTCAGGCTTCCTACAATGAGCAGTTCTTC

D: -
J: TRBJ1-1
V: TRBV9
size: few
CDR3: CASSGQQWAGEAFF
DNA: TGTGCCAGCAGCGGACAACAATGGGCCGGTGAAGCTTTCTTT

D: TRBD2
J: TRBJ2-7
V: TRBV6-1
size: -
CDR3: CASSPRLAVTYEQYF
DNA: TGTGCCAGCAGTCCCCGACTAGCGGTTACCTACGAGCAGTACTTC

D: TRBD1
J: TRBJ1-1
V: TRBV6-5
size: -
CDR3: CASSYEGATEAFF
DNA: TGTGCCAGCAGTTATGAGGGGGCCACTGAAGCTTTCTTT

D: -
J: TRBJ1-1
V: TRBV27
size: -
CDR3: CASSSQGRGTEAFF
DNA: TGTGCCAGCAGTTCGCAGGGGCGCGGAACTGAAGCTTTCTTT

D: -
J: TRBJ2-5
V: TRBV7-2
size: once
CDR3: CASSWGGVGETQYF
DNA: TGTGCCAGCAGCTGGGGAGGCGTCGGAGAGACCCAGTACTTC

D: TRBD2
J: TRBJ2-5
V: TRBV11-1
size: -
CDR3: CASSLTSGNGETQYF
DNA: TGTGCCAGCAGCTTAACTAGCGGGAATGGAGAGACCCAGTACTTC

D: -
J: TRBJ2-3
V: TRBV5-1
size: -
CDR3: CASSLVDSTDTQYF
DNA: TGCGCCAGCAGCTTGGTGGATAGCACAGATACGCAGTATTTT

D: -
J: TRBJ2-2
V: TRBV9
size: -
CDR3: CASSSPNTGELFF
DNA: TGTGCCAGCAGCTCCCCGAACACCGGGGAGCTGTTTTTT

D: TRBD2
J: TRBJ2-3
V: TRBV10-3
size: -
CDR3: CAISGTSGYSTDTQYF
DNA: TGTGCCATCAGCGGGACTAGCGGTTATAGCACAGATACGCAGTATTTT

D: TRBD1
J: TRBJ1-1
V: TRBV6-9
size: -
CDR3: CASRRDTGATEAFF
DNA: TGTGCCAGCAGGCGTGATACAGGGGCCACTGAAGCTTTCTTT

D: -
J: TRBJ1-1
V: TRBV11-2
size: -
CDR3: CASSLDWRVNTEAFF
DNA: TGTGCCAGCAGCTTAGATTGGAGGGTCAACACTGAAGCTTTCTTT

D: -
J: TRBJ1-2
V: TRBV30
size: -
CDR3: CAWTGGTVFHGYTF
DNA: TGTGCCTGGACTGGGGGAACGGTGTTCCACGGCTACACCTTC

D: TRBD2
J: TRBJ2-5
V: TRBV19
size: -
CDR3: CASSAGTSGKETQYF
DNA: TGTGCCAGTAGCGCCGGGACTAGCGGAAAAGAGACCCAGTACTTC